The 23 T cell receptor beta chains below were found in one sample sequenced in a study of control samples from healthy donors and cancer patients. Generated by immunoSEQ multiplex PCR, the TCRdb table keeps only in-frame clones and is missing some. Among some 120,000 clones, roughly nine tenths were seen once, and the ten largest hold 40%. Sequencing was carried out using blood. The source is a man between 45 and 60 years old in good health.

The chain has TRBV15 and TRBJ2-1; 8 bases are a match to TRBD2. The CDR3 is made up of 13 amino acids. Per the germline V gene, CDR1 is LNHNV and CDR2 is YYDKDF (reference sequence). CDR3 nucleotides: TGTGCAACCGGGCGGGGGGCGGGGGATGAGCAGTTCTTC. The encoded protein is CATGRGAGDEQFF.

This chain links TRBV27 with TRBJ2-7, with 7 bases matching TRBD2. The CDR3 consists of 14 residues. J gave up 5 bases and V 7 bases, and 11 bases lay outside the gene matches. Germline CDR1 is MNHEY and CDR2 is SMNVEV (reference sequence). The CDR3 DNA reads TGTGCCAGCAAAACCCTCAGACTAGCCGACGAGCAGTACTTC. Amino acids: CASKTLRLADEQYF.

The chain couples TRBV6-5 to TRBJ1-4; 7 bases fit TRBD1. V was pared by 5 bases and J by 6 bases, with 6 bases of the junction left unmatched. There are 14 residues in the CDR3. CDR1 MNHEY and CDR2 SVGAGI come from the germline V gene. The CDR3 sequence: CASSPRGADEKLFF. CDR3 bases: TGTGCCAGCAGTCCCAGGGGGGCGGATGAAAAACTGTTTTTT.

V is TRBV5-4 and J is TRBJ2-1; 10 bases line up with TRBD2. This CDR3 spans 15 amino acids. Germline V gene sequence: CDR1 SGHNT, CDR2 YYREEE (reference sequence). V lost 4 bases, J lost 9 bases, and 10 bases stayed unmatched. The CDR3: CASSPASGGAGEQFF. The CDR3 DNA reads as TGTGCCAGCAGCCCTGCCAGCGGGGGGGCGGGTGAGCAGTTCTTC.

The chain recombines TRBV25-1 with TRBJ1-2; D is unresolved. Germline V gives CDR1 MGHDK, CDR2 SYGVNS. The CDR3 spans 15 residues. V was clipped by 1 base and J by 6 bases, with 15 bases between them. The CDR3 sequence is CASSESKVYRDGYTF. In nucleotides, the CDR3 is TGTGCCAGCAGTGAATCCAAGGTATATCGCGATGGCTACACCTTC.

This chain uses TRBV27 with TRBJ1-1, with 7 bases aligning to TRBD1. The CDR3 is 15 amino acids. The V gene's germline CDR1 is MNHEY and CDR2 SMNVEV (reference sequence). Germline trimming cut 5 bases from V and 3 bases from J; bases unmatched to any gene: 9. The CDR3 spells CASSPRDSRDTEAFF. The CDR3 nucleotides are TGTGCCAGCAGTCCGAGGGACAGCCGGGACACTGAAGCTTTCTTT.

The J gene is TRBJ1-4, the V gene TRBV4-3; tentatively, D is TRBD1 (5 bases). This CDR3 contains 15 residues. V was clipped by 0 bases and J by 3 bases, with 8 bases between them. Germline V gene sequence: CDR1 LGHNA, CDR2 YSLEER. CDR3 DNA: TGCGCCAGCAGCCAAGACCCGGGACCTAATGAAAAACTGTTTTTT. It encodes CASSQDPGPNEKLFF.

DNA for the CDR3: TGTGCCAGCAGCCAAGGAGGGACAGGGTGGTTTACTGAAGCTTTCTTT. Protein product: CASSQGGTGWFTEAFF. This chain uses TRBV14 with TRBJ1-1; 9 nucleotides match TRBD1. Germline assignment: CDR1 SGHDN and CDR2 FVKESK. CDR3 length: 16 amino acids. With 1 base clipped from V and 5 bases from J, the junction kept 8 bases outside the gene matches.

The chain couples TRBV7-9 to TRBJ2-3; D uncertain. Germline V gene sequence: CDR1 SEHNR, CDR2 FQNEAQ (reference sequence). This CDR3 region has 12 residues. Trimming left V 5 bases short and J 2 bases short, with 5 bases between. The CDR3 nucleotides are TGTGCCAGCAGCGAAACCACAGATACGCAGTATTTT. As protein: CASSETTDTQYF.

This rearrangement joins TRBV27 to TRBJ2-2, with 9 nucleotides matching TRBD1. Germline lookup yields CDR1 MNHEY and CDR2 SMNVEV (reference sequence). This CDR3 has 16 amino acids. With 5 bases clipped from V and 1 base from J, the junction kept 5 bases outside the gene matches. The CDR3: CASSTHRGLNTGELFF. The CDR3 coding sequence is TGTGCCAGCAGTACCCACAGGGGGCTGAACACCGGGGAGCTGTTTTTT.

This clone occurred a few times. This sample includes further DNA sequences coding for the same CDR3. The chain carries TRBV30 and TRBJ2-5, with 8 bases identical to TRBD1. This CDR3 has 14 amino acids. V was pared by 3 bases and J by 5 bases, with 8 bases of the junction left unmatched. Germline CDR1 is GTSNPN and CDR2 is SVGIG (reference sequence). CDR3 in amino acids: CAWRRAGGRETQYF. As DNA, the CDR3 is TGTGCCTGGAGAAGGGCAGGGGGCAGGGAGACCCAGTACTTC.

This chain uses TRBV19 with TRBJ2-2; the D gene is possibly TRBD2 (5 bases). Between the trimmed V and J ends, which lost 4 bases and 2 bases, there was a span of 11 bases. The CDR3 has 15 residues. Germline loops: CDR1 LNHDA, CDR2 SQIVND (reference sequence). The CDR3 sequence is CASSKGSSNTGELFF. The CDR3 DNA follows: TGTGCCAGTAGTAAAGGGTCTAGCAACACCGGGGAGCTGTTTTTT.

This clone was counted once. As DNA, the CDR3 is TGTGCCAGCAGTTTATCCGGGCACGAGCAGTACTTC. Its translation: CASSLSGHEQYF. The chain is built from TRBV12-3 or TRBV12-4 and TRBJ2-7; D uncertain. V was cut by 2 bases and J by 5 bases, with 7 bases left in between. The CDR3 is made up of 12 amino acids.

V gene TRBV5-1 combines with J gene TRBJ1-2; TRBD1 agrees at 8 bases. Germline CDR1 reads SGHRS; CDR2 reads YFSETQ. CDR3 length: 15 residues. Trimming cost V 6 bases and J 8 bases; bases outside gene matches: 15. The CDR3 coding sequence is TGCGCCAGCACCTTAACTGACAGGGGATTGGACGGCTACACCTTC. Protein product: CASTLTDRGLDGYTF.

The chain joins TRBV7-8 to TRBJ1-2, with D uncertain. V lost 1 base to trimming and J lost 3 bases, with 3 bases between them. The CDR3 is made up of 12 amino acids. Germline loops: CDR1 SGHVS, CDR2 FQNEAQ. The CDR3 sequence: CASSLGDYGYTF. The CDR3 nucleotides read TGTGCCAGCAGCTTAGGGGACTATGGCTACACCTTC.

This chain joins TRBV7-2 and TRBJ2-4; D uncertain. V dropped 5 bases and J dropped 3 bases, with 11 bases sitting between them. Germline V gene sequence: CDR1 SGHTA, CDR2 FQGNSA. The CDR3 has 14 amino acids. In DNA form, the CDR3 reads TGTGCCAGCAGCCTCAACCCGGGCAAAAACATTCAGTACTTC. Residues: CASSLNPGKNIQYF.

The chain combines TRBV30 with TRBJ1-4, with TRBD1 matching over 8 bases. The germline CDR1 and CDR2 sequences are GTSNPN and SVGIG (reference sequence). The CDR3 has 15 residues. Trimming cost V 3 bases and J 3 bases; bases outside gene matches: 6. The CDR3: CAWSLGQGPNEKLFF. Here the CDR3 DNA reads TGTGCCTGGAGCTTAGGACAGGGCCCTAATGAAAAACTGTTTTTT.

The chain links TRBV12-3 or TRBV12-4 to TRBJ1-1; D is ambiguous. The CDR3 contains 11 residues. The V end lost 8 bases, the J end lost 7 bases, and 11 bases lay between the germline ends. CDR3 protein: CASLEGREAFF. As DNA, the CDR3 is TGTGCCAGCCTGGAAGGGCGTGAAGCTTTCTTT.

The chain combines TRBV10-2 with TRBJ1-5; possible D gene TRBD1, 6 bases. Per the germline V gene, CDR1 is WSHSY and CDR2 is SAAADI. The length of the CDR3 is 14 residues. V lost 6 bases and J 3 bases, leaving 12 bases between the germline ends. CDR3 DNA sequence: TGCGCCAGCAGAAACAGGGAGGCCAATCAGCCCCAGCATTTT. Its translation is CASRNREANQPQHF.

About this clone: The same CDR3 also results from other DNA sequences found in this sample. V and J are TRBV7-2 and TRBJ1-2; D possibly corresponds to TRBD1 (5 bases). CDR3 length equals 14 residues. The germline CDR1 and CDR2 sequences are SGHTA and FQGNSA. Deletions cut 0 bases from V and 4 bases from J, with 9 bases between. The CDR3 is CASSLAQGPYGYTF. The CDR3 DNA follows: TGTGCCAGCAGCTTAGCTCAGGGACCCTATGGCTACACCTTC.

The CDR3 loop reads CASSSDRGYGYTF. The CDR3 region has the DNA TGTGCCAGCAGCAGCGACAGGGGTTATGGCTACACCTTC. This chain connects TRBV7-2 to TRBJ1-2; 8 bases match TRBD1. Germline V gene data show CDR1 as SGHTA and CDR2 as FQGNSA. This CDR3 region has 13 residues. Unmatched junction bases numbered 4, after V lost 5 bases and J lost 5 bases.

The chain links TRBV4-2 to TRBJ1-1; TRBD1 aligns across 8 bases. The CDR3 covers 14 residues. Germline assignment: CDR1 LGHNA and CDR2 YNFKEQ. Trimming cost V 4 bases and J 6 bases; bases outside gene matches: 7. This chain's CDR3 is CASSPDRDAAEAFF. Written as DNA, the CDR3 is TGTGCCAGCAGCCCGGACAGGGATGCGGCTGAAGCTTTCTTT.

Here the CDR3 DNA reads TGTGCCTGGAGTGTTCCAGGGATGCATCAGCCCCAGCATTTT. Amino acids: CAWSVPGMHQPQHF. V and J are TRBV30 and TRBJ1-5; possibly TRBD1 for D (5 bases). V was shortened by 0 bases and J by 5 bases, with 11 bases between the two germline ends. The CDR3 has 14 residues. Germline V gene data show CDR1 as GTSNPN and CDR2 as SVGIG (reference sequence). Using reference TRBV30 and TRBJ1-5 for the parts outside the CDR3, the full variable domain is SQTIHQWPATLVQPVGSPLSLECTVEGTSNPNLYWYRQAAGRGLQLLFYSVGIGQISSEVPQNLSASRPQDRQFILSSKKLLLSDSGFYLCAWSVPGMHQPQHFGDGTRLSIL.